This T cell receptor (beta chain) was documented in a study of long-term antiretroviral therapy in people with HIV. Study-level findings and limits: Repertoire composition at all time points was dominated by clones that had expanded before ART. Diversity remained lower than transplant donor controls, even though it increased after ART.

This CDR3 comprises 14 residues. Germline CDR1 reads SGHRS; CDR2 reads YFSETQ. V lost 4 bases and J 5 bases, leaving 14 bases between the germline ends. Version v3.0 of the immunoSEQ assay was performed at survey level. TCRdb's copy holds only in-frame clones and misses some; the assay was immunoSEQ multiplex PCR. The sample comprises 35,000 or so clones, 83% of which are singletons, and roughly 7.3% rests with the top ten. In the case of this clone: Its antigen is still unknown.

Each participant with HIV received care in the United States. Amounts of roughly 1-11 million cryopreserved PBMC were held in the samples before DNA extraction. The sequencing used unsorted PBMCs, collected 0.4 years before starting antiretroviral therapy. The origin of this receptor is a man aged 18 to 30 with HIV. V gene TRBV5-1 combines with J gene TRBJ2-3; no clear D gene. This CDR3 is CASSRRGLVDTQYF. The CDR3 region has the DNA TGCGCCAGCAGCCGCCGAGGATTAGTAGATACGCAGTATTTT.